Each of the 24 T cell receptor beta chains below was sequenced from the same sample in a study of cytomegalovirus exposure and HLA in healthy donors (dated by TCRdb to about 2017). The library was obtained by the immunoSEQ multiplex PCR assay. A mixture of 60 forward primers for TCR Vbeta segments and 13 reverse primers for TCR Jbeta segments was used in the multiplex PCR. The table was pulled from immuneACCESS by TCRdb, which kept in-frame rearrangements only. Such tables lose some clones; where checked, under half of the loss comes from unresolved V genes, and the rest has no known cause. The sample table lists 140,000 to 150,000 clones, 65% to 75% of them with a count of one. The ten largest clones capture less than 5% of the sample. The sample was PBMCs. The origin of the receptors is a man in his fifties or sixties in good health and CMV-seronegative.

CDR3 bases: TGTGCCAGCAGGTCGACTAGCGGGAGTCTATATGAGCAGTTCTTC. Its translation: CASRSTSGSLYEQFF. This rearrangement joins TRBV6-5 to TRBJ2-1; 12 positions match TRBD2. The CDR3 extends over 15 amino acids. CDR1 is MNHEY, CDR2 SVGAGI, per germline. V gave up 6 bases and J gave up 8 bases; unmatched junction bases: 8.

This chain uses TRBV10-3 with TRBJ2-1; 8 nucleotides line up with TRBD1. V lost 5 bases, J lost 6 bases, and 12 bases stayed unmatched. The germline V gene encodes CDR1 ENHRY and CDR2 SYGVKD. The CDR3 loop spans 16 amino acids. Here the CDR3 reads CAISQGRDRLGNEQFF. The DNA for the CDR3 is TGTGCCATCAGTCAAGGTAGGGACAGGCTTGGCAATGAGCAGTTCTTC.

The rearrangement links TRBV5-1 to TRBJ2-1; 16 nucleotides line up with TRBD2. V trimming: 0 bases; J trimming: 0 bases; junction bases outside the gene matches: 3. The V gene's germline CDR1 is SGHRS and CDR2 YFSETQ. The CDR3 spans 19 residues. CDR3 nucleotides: TGCGCCAGCAGCTTGGTGGGACTAGCGGGAGGGAGCTCCTACAATGAGCAGTTCTTC. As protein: CASSLVGLAGGSSYNEQFF.

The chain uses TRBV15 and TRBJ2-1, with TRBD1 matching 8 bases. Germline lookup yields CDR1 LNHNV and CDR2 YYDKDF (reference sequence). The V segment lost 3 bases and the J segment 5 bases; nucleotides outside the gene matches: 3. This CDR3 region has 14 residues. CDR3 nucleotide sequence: TGTGCCACCAGCAGTAACAGGGGGGACAATGAGCAGTTCTTC. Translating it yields CATSSNRGDNEQFF.

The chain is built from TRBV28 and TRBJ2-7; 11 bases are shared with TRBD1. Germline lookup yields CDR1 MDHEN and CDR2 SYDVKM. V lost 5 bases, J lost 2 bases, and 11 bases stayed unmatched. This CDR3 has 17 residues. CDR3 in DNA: TGTGCCAGCAGTACCTCGGCCGGGACAGGGGGAACCTACGAGCAGTACTTC. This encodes CASSTSAGTGGTYEQYF.

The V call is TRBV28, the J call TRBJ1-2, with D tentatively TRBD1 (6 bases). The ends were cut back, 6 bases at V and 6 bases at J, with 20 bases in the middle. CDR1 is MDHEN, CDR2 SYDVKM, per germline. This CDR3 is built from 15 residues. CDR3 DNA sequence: TGTGCCAGCAGGGGAGGGGGGGATACTTCGAATGGCTACACCTTC. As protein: CASRGGGDTSNGYTF.

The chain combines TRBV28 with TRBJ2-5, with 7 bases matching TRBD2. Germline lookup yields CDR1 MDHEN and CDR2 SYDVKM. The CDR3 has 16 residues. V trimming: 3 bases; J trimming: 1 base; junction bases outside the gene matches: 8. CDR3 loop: CASSFRVGGGQETQYF. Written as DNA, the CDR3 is TGTGCCAGCAGTTTCCGCGTTGGGGGGGGCCAAGAGACCCAGTACTTC. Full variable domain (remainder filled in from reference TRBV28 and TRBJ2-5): DVKVTQSSRYLVKRTGEKVFLECVQDMDHENMFWYRQDPGLGLRLIYFSYDVKMKEKGDIPEGYSVSREKKERFSLILESASTNQTSMYLCASSFRVGGGQETQYFGPGTRLLVL.

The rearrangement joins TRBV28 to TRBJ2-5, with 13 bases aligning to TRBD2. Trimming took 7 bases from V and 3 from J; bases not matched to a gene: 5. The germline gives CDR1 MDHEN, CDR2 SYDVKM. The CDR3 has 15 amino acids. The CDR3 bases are TGTGCCAGCACCTCCGGGACTAGCGGGAAAGAGACCCAGTACTTC. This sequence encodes CASTSGTSGKETQYF.

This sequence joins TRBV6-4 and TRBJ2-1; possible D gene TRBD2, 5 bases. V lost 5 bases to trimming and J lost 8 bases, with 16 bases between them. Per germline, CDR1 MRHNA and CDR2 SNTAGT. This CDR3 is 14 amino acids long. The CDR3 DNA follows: TGTGCCAGCAGTCGCGCCGCTATGAGGGATGAGCAGTTCTTC. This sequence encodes CASSRAAMRDEQFF.

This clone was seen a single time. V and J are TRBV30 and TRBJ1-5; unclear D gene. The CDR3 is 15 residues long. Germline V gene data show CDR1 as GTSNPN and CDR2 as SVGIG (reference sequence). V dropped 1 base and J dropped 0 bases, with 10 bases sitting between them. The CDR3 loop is CAWSGSGLSNQPQHF. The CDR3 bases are TGTGCCTGGAGTGGCTCAGGCCTTAGCAATCAGCCCCAGCATTTT.

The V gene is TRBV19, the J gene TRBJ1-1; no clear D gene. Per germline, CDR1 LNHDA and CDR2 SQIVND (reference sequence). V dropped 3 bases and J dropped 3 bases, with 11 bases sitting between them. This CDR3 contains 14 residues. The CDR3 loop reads CASSIQTDDTEAFF. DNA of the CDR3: TGTGCCAGTAGTATCCAAACAGACGACACTGAAGCTTTCTTT.

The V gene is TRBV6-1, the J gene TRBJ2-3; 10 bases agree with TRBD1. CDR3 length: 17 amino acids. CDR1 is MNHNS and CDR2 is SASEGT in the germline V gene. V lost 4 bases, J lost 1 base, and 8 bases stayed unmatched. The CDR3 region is CASSARTGGMGTDTQYF. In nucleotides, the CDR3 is TGTGCCAGCAGTGCCCGGACAGGGGGAATGGGCACAGATACGCAGTATTTT.

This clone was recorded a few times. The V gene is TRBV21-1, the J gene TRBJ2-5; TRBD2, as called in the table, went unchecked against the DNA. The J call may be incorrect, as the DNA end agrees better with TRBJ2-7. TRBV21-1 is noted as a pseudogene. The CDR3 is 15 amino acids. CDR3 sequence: CASLTYSGRVYEQYF. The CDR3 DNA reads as TGTGCCAGCCTGACCTATAGCGGGAGAGTTTACGAGCAGTACTTC.

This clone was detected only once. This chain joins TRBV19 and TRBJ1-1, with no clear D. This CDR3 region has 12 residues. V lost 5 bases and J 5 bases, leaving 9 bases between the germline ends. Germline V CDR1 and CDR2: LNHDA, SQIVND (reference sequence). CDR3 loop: CASSATGTEAFF. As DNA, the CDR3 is TGTGCCAGTAGTGCGACGGGTACTGAAGCTTTCTTT.

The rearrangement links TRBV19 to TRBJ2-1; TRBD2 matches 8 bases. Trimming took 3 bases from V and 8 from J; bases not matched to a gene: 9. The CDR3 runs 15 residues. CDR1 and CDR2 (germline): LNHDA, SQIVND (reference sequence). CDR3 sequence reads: CASSIRFSGNDEQFF. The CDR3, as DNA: TGTGCCAGTAGTATTCGGTTTAGCGGGAACGATGAGCAGTTCTTC. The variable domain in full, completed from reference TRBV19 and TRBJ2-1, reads DGGITQSPKYLFRKEGQNVTLSCEQNLNHDAMYWYRQDPGQGLRLIYYSQIVNDFQKGDIAEGYSVSREKKESFPLTVTSAQKNPTAFYLCASSIRFSGNDEQFFGPGTRLTVL.

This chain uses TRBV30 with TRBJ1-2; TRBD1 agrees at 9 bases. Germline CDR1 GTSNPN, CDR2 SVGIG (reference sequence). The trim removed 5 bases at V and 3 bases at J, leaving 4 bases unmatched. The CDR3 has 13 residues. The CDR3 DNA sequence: TGTGCCTGGGCCGGGGACAGGGACTATGGCTACACCTTC. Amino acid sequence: CAWAGDRDYGYTF.

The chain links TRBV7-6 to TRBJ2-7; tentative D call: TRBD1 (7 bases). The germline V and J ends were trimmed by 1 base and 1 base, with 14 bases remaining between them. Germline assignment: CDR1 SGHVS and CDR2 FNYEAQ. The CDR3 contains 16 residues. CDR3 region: CASSLVRAGGSYEQYF. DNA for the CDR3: TGTGCCAGCAGCTTAGTTCGGGCAGGGGGGTCCTACGAGCAGTACTTC.

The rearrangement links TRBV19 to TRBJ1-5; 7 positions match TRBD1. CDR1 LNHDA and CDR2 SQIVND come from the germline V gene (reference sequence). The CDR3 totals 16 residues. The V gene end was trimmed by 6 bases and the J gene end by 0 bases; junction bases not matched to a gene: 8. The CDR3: CASRGDRAYSNQPQHF. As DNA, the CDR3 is TGTGCCAGTAGGGGGGACAGAGCCTATAGCAATCAGCCCCAGCATTTT.

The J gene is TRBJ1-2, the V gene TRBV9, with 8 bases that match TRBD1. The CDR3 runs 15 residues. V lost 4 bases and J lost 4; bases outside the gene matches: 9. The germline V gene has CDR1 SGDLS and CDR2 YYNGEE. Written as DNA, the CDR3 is TGTGCCAGCAGCCCGAGGACAGGGACGGGCTATGGCTACACCTTC. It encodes CASSPRTGTGYGYTF. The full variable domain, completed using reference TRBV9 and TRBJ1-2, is DSGVTQTPKHLITATGQRVTLRCSPRSGDLSVYWYQQSLDQGLQFLIQYYNGEERAKGNILERFSAQQFPDLHSELNLSSLELGDSALYFCASSPRTGTGYGYTFGSGTRLTVV.

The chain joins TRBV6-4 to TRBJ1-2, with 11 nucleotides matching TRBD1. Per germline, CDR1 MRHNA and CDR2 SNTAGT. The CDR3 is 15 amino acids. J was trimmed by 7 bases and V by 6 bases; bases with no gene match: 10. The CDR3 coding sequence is TGTGCCAGCAGCCCAGGGACAGGGGGGAAGTTTGGCTACACCTTC. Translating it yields CASSPGTGGKFGYTF.

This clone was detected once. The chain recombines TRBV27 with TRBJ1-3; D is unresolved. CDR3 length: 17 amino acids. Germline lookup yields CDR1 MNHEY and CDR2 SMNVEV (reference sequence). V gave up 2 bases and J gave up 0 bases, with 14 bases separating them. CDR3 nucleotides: TGTGCCAGCAGTTTAAGACCGACTCTTAGCTCTGGAAACACCATATATTTT. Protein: CASSLRPTLSSGNTIYF.

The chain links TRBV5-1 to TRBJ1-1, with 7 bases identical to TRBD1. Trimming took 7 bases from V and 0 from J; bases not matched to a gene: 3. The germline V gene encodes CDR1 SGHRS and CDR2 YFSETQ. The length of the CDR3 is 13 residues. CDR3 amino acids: CASSQGVNTEAFF. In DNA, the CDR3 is TGCGCCAGCTCCCAGGGGGTGAACACTGAAGCTTTCTTT. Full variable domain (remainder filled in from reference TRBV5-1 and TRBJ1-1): KAGVTQTPRYLIKTRGQQVTLSCSPISGHRSVSWYQQTPGQGLQFLFEYFSETQRNKGNFPGRFSGRQFSNSRSEMNVSTLELGDSALYLCASSQGVNTEAFFGQGTRLTVV.

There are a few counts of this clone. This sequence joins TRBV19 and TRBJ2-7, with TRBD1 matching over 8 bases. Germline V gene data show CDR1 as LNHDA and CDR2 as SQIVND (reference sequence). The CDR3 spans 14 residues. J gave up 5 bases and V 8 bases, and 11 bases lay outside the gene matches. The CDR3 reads CASLTGENFHEQYF. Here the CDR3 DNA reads TGTGCCAGTTTGACAGGGGAAAATTTCCACGAGCAGTACTTC.

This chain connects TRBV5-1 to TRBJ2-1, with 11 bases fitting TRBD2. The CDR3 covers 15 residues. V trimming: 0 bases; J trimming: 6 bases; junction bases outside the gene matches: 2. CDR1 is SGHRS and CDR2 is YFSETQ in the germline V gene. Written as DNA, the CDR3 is TGCGCCAGCAGCTTGGCCGGGACTAGCGGCAATGAGCAGTTCTTC. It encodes CASSLAGTSGNEQFF.